This passage covers 22 T cell receptor beta chains from one sample sequenced in a study of blood T cell repertoires in COVID-19 (dated by TCRdb to between 2020 and 2021). Library method: the immunoSEQ multiplex PCR assay. The table comes from immuneACCESS by way of TCRdb, which keeps in-frame sequences with V and J called. Part of the clones is missing from these tables; in studies checked, under half for an unresolved V gene and the rest for unknown reasons. For this sample there are 35,000 to 50,000 clones; approximately 84% appear just once. Roughly 13% of the sample is held by the ten biggest clonotypes. Specimen: peripheral blood. Every receptor here comes from a human donor in a cohort sampled during active COVID-19.

This clone was detected once. This rearrangement joins TRBV5-4 to TRBJ2-3, with 16 bases that match TRBD2. Trimming at V came to 5 bases and at J to 3 bases, leaving 6 bases not matched to a gene. This CDR3 region has 17 residues. Looked up from germline, CDR1 is SGHNT and CDR2 is YYREEE (reference sequence). In DNA, the CDR3 is TGTGCCAGCAGTACCGGGACTAGCGGGGGGGCTACAGATACGCAGTATTTT. This encodes CASSTGTSGGATDTQYF.

The rearrangement links TRBV7-3 to TRBJ2-1; perhaps TRBD1 as D (6 bases). V was clipped by 2 bases and J by 0 bases, with 14 bases between them. There are 17 residues in the CDR3. Germline CDR1 SGHTA, CDR2 FQGTGA. The CDR3 is CASSLVGARDSYNEQFF. In nucleotides, the CDR3 is TGTGCCAGCAGCTTAGTGGGGGCCAGGGACTCCTACAATGAGCAGTTCTTC.

This rearrangement joins TRBV2 to TRBJ2-7; TRBD1 agrees at 10 bases. J gave up 6 bases and V 6 bases, and 8 bases lay outside the gene matches. Germline lookup yields CDR1 SNHLY and CDR2 FYNNEI. CDR3 length: 14 residues. CDR3 region: CASRGTGALGEQYF. CDR3 DNA: TGTGCCAGCAGAGGGACAGGGGCGTTGGGCGAGCAGTACTTC.

CDR3 region: CASSPTSWGSYEQYF. Here the CDR3 DNA reads TGTGCCAGCAGCCCGACTAGCTGGGGCTCCTACGAGCAGTACTTC. This chain connects TRBV14 to TRBJ2-7, with 7 positions matching TRBD2. Germline CDR1 reads SGHDN; CDR2 reads FVKESK. The CDR3 has 15 amino acids. V dropped 4 bases and J dropped 0; count of bases not matched to a gene: 6.

This clone was counted once. This chain links TRBV2 with TRBJ1-4; maybe TRBD1 (6 bases). The germline CDR1 and CDR2 sequences are SNHLY and FYNNEI. Deletions cut 6 bases from V and 8 bases from J, with 19 bases between. The CDR3 extends over 15 amino acids. The chain's CDR3 is CASSLEMGRGEKLFF. The CDR3 DNA follows: TGTGCCAGCAGCCTAGAGATGGGAAGGGGGGAAAAACTGTTTTTT.

This rearrangement joins TRBV7-6 to TRBJ1-2; D possibly corresponds to TRBD1 (5 bases). Germline V gene sequence: CDR1 SGHVS, CDR2 FNYEAQ. This CDR3 is built from 14 residues. Trimming took 5 bases from V and 8 from J, leaving 18 bases between them. CDR3 protein: CASSTRIGEGGYTF. For the CDR3, the DNA is TGTGCCAGCAGCACCCGGATAGGGGAGGGAGGCTACACCTTC.

This clone was seen a few times. The gene calls are TRBV4-2 and TRBJ2-2; TRBD1 matches at 9 bases. CDR3 length: 15 amino acids. Germline V gene lookup returns CDR1 LGHNA and CDR2 YNFKEQ. Unmatched junction bases numbered 7, after V lost 4 bases and J lost 7 bases. The CDR3 is CASSPRTGVGGELFF. The DNA for the CDR3 is TGTGCCAGCAGCCCCAGGACAGGGGTGGGCGGGGAGCTGTTTTTT.

This chain links TRBV13 with TRBJ2-7; 7 bases align to TRBD1. The CDR3 length is 14 residues. V shed 4 bases and J 1 base; nucleotides not matched to a gene: 4. Germline CDR1 is PRHDT and CDR2 is FYEKMQ (reference sequence). CDR3 loop: CASSSRTGSYEQYF. In nucleotides, the CDR3 is TGTGCCAGCAGCTCCCGGACAGGTTCCTACGAGCAGTACTTC.

This clone has only one observation. The chain is built from TRBV7-9 and TRBJ1-2, with 9 bases aligning to TRBD1. Trimming took 5 bases from V and 0 from J; bases not matched to a gene: 4. The CDR3 runs to 15 residues. Germline CDR1 SEHNR, CDR2 FQNEAQ (reference sequence). The CDR3 reads CASSSGQGTNYGYTF. Here the CDR3 DNA reads TGTGCCAGCAGCAGCGGACAGGGGACTAACTATGGCTACACCTTC.

The rearrangement uses TRBV19 and TRBJ2-5, with D hard to call. The V end lost 5 bases, the J end lost 5 bases, and 9 bases lay between the germline ends. Germline V gene sequence: CDR1 LNHDA, CDR2 SQIVND (reference sequence). This CDR3 is 12 amino acids long. The CDR3 coding sequence is TGTGCCAGTAGTTCCCAGTCGGAGACCCAGTACTTC. It specifies CASSSQSETQYF.

This clone occurred a few times. J is TRBJ2-6 and V is TRBV7-8; 12 nucleotides agree with TRBD1. Germline loops: CDR1 SGHVS, CDR2 FQNEAQ. The ends lost 5 bases at V and 1 base at J; junction bases unmatched: 6. The CDR3 length is 18 residues. In DNA, the CDR3 is TGTGCCAGCAGCGCCCGGGACAGGGGGCGTTCTGGGGCCAACGTCCTGACTTTC. It specifies CASSARDRGRSGANVLTF.

This chain links TRBV5-1 with TRBJ1-1, with a weak D call TRBD1 (6 bases). The V gene lost 4 bases and the J gene lost 2 bases, with 15 bases spanning the gap. The CDR3 totals 15 residues. Germline-derived CDR1 and CDR2 are SGHRS and YFSETQ. Here the CDR3 reads CASSRETGPNTEAFF. For the CDR3, the DNA is TGCGCCAGCAGCCGAGAAACAGGGCCCAACACTGAAGCTTTCTTT.

The chain joins TRBV24-1 to TRBJ2-5, with 8 bases fitting TRBD1. J was trimmed by 4 bases and V by 3 bases; bases with no gene match: 6. The CDR3 loop spans 15 amino acids. Looked up from germline, CDR1 is KGHDR and CDR2 is SFDVKD. The CDR3 loop is CATSDTGQGRETQYF. The CDR3 DNA reads TGTGCCACCAGTGATACCGGACAGGGTAGAGAGACCCAGTACTTC.

The V gene is TRBV15, the J gene TRBJ2-1; 12 positions match TRBD1. The ends lost 3 bases at V and 10 bases at J; junction bases unmatched: 7. The CDR3 is 15 residues long. CDR1 LNHNV and CDR2 YYDKDF come from the germline V gene (reference sequence). CDR3 sequence (DNA): TGTGCCACCAGCAGGGGGGGACAGGGGGCAGGGGAGCAGTTCTTC. It encodes CATSRGGQGAGEQFF.

The V and J genes are TRBV5-1 and TRBJ2-3; 8 nucleotides match TRBD2. The CDR3 covers 16 residues. V lost 4 bases, J lost 0 bases, and 7 bases stayed unmatched. From germline, CDR1 is SGHRS and CDR2 YFSETQ. In DNA form, the CDR3 reads TGCGCCAGCAGCCTCGGCCCTAGCGGGAGCACAGATACGCAGTATTTT. Translation: CASSLGPSGSTDTQYF.

The V gene is TRBV25-1, the J gene TRBJ2-3; 9 nucleotides align to TRBD1. The V gene end was trimmed by 6 bases and the J gene end by 6 bases; junction bases not matched to a gene: 10. Germline CDR1 is MGHDK and CDR2 is SYGVNS. This CDR3 contains 15 residues. For the CDR3, the DNA is TGTGCCAGCAGCCGTGACGGGACAGGGACCGATACGCAGTATTTT. Its translation: CASSRDGTGTDTQYF.

The J gene is TRBJ2-3, the V gene TRBV9, with TRBD2 matching 8 bases. Germline loops: CDR1 SGDLS, CDR2 YYNGEE. CDR3 length: 15 amino acids. With V trimmed by 0 bases and J by 4 bases, 4 bases remained unmatched. CDR3 sequence reads: CASSVGPGGADTQYF. The CDR3 coding sequence is TGTGCCAGCAGCGTAGGTCCGGGAGGGGCAGATACGCAGTATTTT.

The V call is TRBV7-3, the J call TRBJ1-3, with TRBD1 as a possible D gene (6 bases). V lost 5 bases and J lost 3, with 14 bases in between. Germline V gene sequence: CDR1 SGHTA, CDR2 FQGTGA. This CDR3 has 15 amino acids. The CDR3 loop is CASSQGGADGNTIYF. The CDR3 DNA is TGTGCCAGCAGCCAAGGGGGGGCTGATGGAAACACCATATATTTT. Filled out from reference TRBV7-3 and TRBJ1-3, the complete variable domain reads GAGVSQTPSNKVTEKGKYVELRCDPISGHTALYWYRQSLGQGPEFLIYFQGTGAADDSGLPNDRFFAVRPEGSVSTLKIQRTERGDSAVYLCASSQGGADGNTIYFGEGSWLTVV.

The chain is built from TRBV2 and TRBJ1-1; the match to TRBD1 covers 7 bases. The CDR3 has 14 amino acids. V shed 6 bases, J shed 6 bases, and the junction held 10 bases outside the gene matches. Germline V CDR1 and CDR2: SNHLY, FYNNEI. The CDR3 DNA reads as TGTGCCAGCAGGGGGGACAGCTATCTCTCTGAAGCTTTCTTT. Its protein is CASRGDSYLSEAFF.

The chain uses TRBV2 and TRBJ2-2; 12 bases are a match to TRBD2. Germline-derived CDR1 and CDR2 are SNHLY and FYNNEI. The CDR3 has 16 residues. V lost 7 bases and J lost 4; bases outside the gene matches: 7. The CDR3 sequence: CASTPSGGAGTGELFF. The CDR3 region has the DNA TGTGCCAGCACCCCTAGCGGGGGGGCGGGCACCGGGGAGCTGTTTTTT.

The chain recombines TRBV20-1 with TRBJ1-5; the match to TRBD1 covers 9 bases. Germline lookup yields CDR1 DFQATT and CDR2 SNEGSKA (reference sequence). V lost 3 bases to trimming and J lost 0 bases; unmatched junction nucleotides: 9. The CDR3 covers 17 residues. The CDR3 sequence is CSASLGQGANSNQPQHF. The CDR3 coding sequence is TGCAGTGCTAGTTTGGGACAGGGCGCGAATAGCAATCAGCCCCAGCATTTT.

This chain links TRBV10-3 with TRBJ1-1; D is perhaps TRBD1 (6 bases). Germline CDR1 ENHRY, CDR2 SYGVKD. CDR3 size: 12 residues. Trimming pared 6 bases from V and 5 bases from J, leaving 10 bases between. The CDR3: CAISTGLTEAFF. CDR3 nucleotide sequence: TGTGCCATCAGCACAGGGTTGACTGAAGCTTTCTTT.